Listed below are T cell receptor beta chains from one sample, sequenced in a study of Ad26.COV2.S vaccination and SARS-CoV-2 variants. Clones were read by immunoSEQ multiplex PCR, and TCRdb kept only the in-frame ones, dropping some. This repertoire shows some 520,000 clones, approximately 88% found once; its top ten account for more than 10%. The sample in question was peripheral blood, obtained in a trial of Ad26.COV2.S vaccine versus placebo. The source of these receptors is a person between 18 and 59 years old who received the Ad26.COV2.S COVID-19 vaccine or a placebo. The CDR3 runs from the conserved cysteine through the conserved F or W. The D gene is left open where the match is weak. Expanded clones are given a class, and other clones once, few, many or no size at all.

.,TRBJ1-3,TRBV12-3/TRBV12-4,.,TGTGCCAGCAGCCGGGGGTCTGGAAACACCATATATTTT,CASSRGSGNTIYF
TRBD2,TRBJ2-7,TRBV7-9,.,TGTGCCAGCAGCTTAACCGGCCGGGGGGGCCGGGGCTACGAGCAGTACTTC,CASSLTGRGGRGYEQYF
TRBD1,TRBJ1-4,TRBV5-5,few,TGTGCCAGCAGCTTGCGGGACAGATACCTTAACGTTGAAAAACTGTTTTTT,CASSLRDRYLNVEKLFF
.,TRBJ1-1,TRBV2,.,TGTGCCAGCAGTACCACAGGGATCTGGAACACTGAAGCTTTCTTT,CASSTTGIWNTEAFF
.,TRBJ1-5,TRBV6-5,.,TGTGCCAGCAGTTCACAGGGAAGGCAGCCCCAGCATTTT,CASSSQGRQPQHF
.,TRBJ2-7,TRBV5-1,.,TGCGCCAGCAGCTTGGCTGGGGACACCTACGAGCAGTACTTC,CASSLAGDTYEQYF
.,TRBJ2-4,TRBV11-2,.,TGTGCCAGCAGCTTTAGGCCAGGGGCGGACGCCAAAAACATTCAGTACTTC,CASSFRPGADAKNIQYF
.,TRBJ2-1,TRBV14,.,TGTGCCAGCACCCTGGGCACGGGACGGACCTACAATGAGCAGTTCTTC,CASTLGTGRTYNEQFF
TRBD1,TRBJ1-2,TRBV28,.,TGTGCCAGCAGTCTCCCCGGGACAGGCTTTAGTACGGCCTTC,CASSLPGTGFSTAF
.,TRBJ1-6,TRBV28,.,TGTGCCAGCAGTTTATCAAGGGGGGGCAGCTCCTATAATTCACCCCTCCACTTT,CASSLSRGGSSYNSPLHF
.,TRBJ2-7,TRBV7-9,.,TGTGCCAGCAGCTTTGTCTCTGCGGGGGCTAGAGGGGCAGGCTACGAGCAGTACTTC,CASSFVSAGARGAGYEQYF
TRBD1,TRBJ1-2,TRBV4-1,.,TGCGCCAGCAGCCAAGTAGGGACAGGGGGAGATTATGGCTACACCTTC,CASSQVGTGGDYGYTF
.,TRBJ2-1,TRBV30,.,TGTGCCTGGAGTGTACGTTTCGGGAGGGGGCCTACTACTGTCAATGAGCAGTTCTTC,CAWSVRFGRGPTTVNEQFF
.,TRBJ2-2,TRBV7-9,few,TGTGCCAGCAGCTCGTCCGGACCTAACACCGGGGAGCTGTTTTTT,CASSSSGPNTGELFF
.,TRBJ2-7,TRBV2,.,TGTGCCAGCAGGCTCCCAGGCCTCTACGAGCAGTACTTC,CASRLPGLYEQYF
TRBD2,TRBJ2-1,TRBV30,.,TGTGCCTGGAGTGGACACGGAAAGCGGGAGGGGCAGTTCTTC,CAWSGHGKREGQFF
.,TRBJ2-1,TRBV2,.,TGTGCCAGCAGTTTAGAGGGAGGATCCTACAATGAGCAGTTCTTC,CASSLEGGSYNEQFF
.,TRBJ2-2,TRBV10-1,.,TGCGCCAGCACGAGGGGGGAGCTGTTTTTT,CASTRGELFF
TRBD1,TRBJ1-2,TRBV3-1/TRBV3-2,few,TGTGCCAGCAGCCAGGGACAGAGGTATGGCTACACCTTC,CASSQGQRYGYTF
TRBD1,TRBJ1-3,TRBV6-5,.,TGTGCCAGCACTACAGGGGCTTGGAGAAACACCATATATTTT,CASTTGAWRNTIYF
.,TRBJ1-1,TRBV5-1,.,TGCGCCAGCAGCTTGGACACCCAGAGGCGCACTGAAGCTTTCTTT,CASSLDTQRRTEAFF
.,TRBJ2-5,TRBV5-4,.,TGTGCCAGCAGCCCTGGGGGGGCCAGACAAGAGACCCAGTACTTC,CASSPGGARQETQYF
.,TRBJ2-1,TRBV7-9,.,TGTGCCAGCAGCCCAATGGGACCCACCGGGGCCAATGAGCAGTTCTTC,CASSPMGPTGANEQFF
.,TRBJ2-6,TRBV9,.,TGTGCCAGCAGCGCCGACCCCGGGACTCCTGGGGCCAACGTCCTGACTTTC,CASSADPGTPGANVLTF
.,TRBJ2-1,TRBV6-5,.,TGTGCCAGCAGTTACGATGGATACAATGAGCAGTTCTTC,CASSYDGYNEQFF
TRBD1,TRBJ1-2,TRBV18,.,TGTGCCAGCTCACCAGGTGCGGGACAGGGGGCTCGCTACACCTTC,CASSPGAGQGARYTF
.,TRBJ1-6,TRBV28,.,TGTGCCAGCAGTTTAGCCACGGGGAGTTCACCCCTCCACTTT,CASSLATGSSPLHF
TRBD1,TRBJ1-6,TRBV7-6,.,TGTGCCAGCAGCCTTAGCGGGACAGGCCCTAATGGCACACCCCTCCACTTT,CASSLSGTGPNGTPLHF
.,TRBJ1-1,TRBV10-2,.,TGCGCCAGCAGTCAGGGGATGGAAGCTTTCTTT,CASSQGMEAFF
.,TRBJ2-1,TRBV27,.,TGTGCCAGCATGGCCGGGGCTCGCTACAATGAGCAGTTCTTC,CASMAGARYNEQFF
.,TRBJ2-7,TRBV6-5,.,TGTGCCAGCAACGAGGATTCCTACGAGCAGTACTTC,CASNEDSYEQYF
.,TRBJ2-3,TRBV20-1,.,TGCAGTGCTCTCTCCACAGATACGCAGTATTTT,CSALSTDTQYF
.,TRBJ1-2,TRBV5-1,.,TGCGCCAGTCAAGACGGACTCTATGGCTACACCTTC,CASQDGLYGYTF
.,TRBJ2-5,TRBV9,.,TGTGCCAGCAGCCTAAGCGGGCGACCCCAAGAGACCCAGTACTTC,CASSLSGRPQETQYF
.,TRBJ1-2,TRBV27,.,TGTGCCAGCAGTCGCCAGGGGTTGCGCACCTTTGGCTACACCTTC,CASSRQGLRTFGYTF
.,TRBJ2-1,TRBV28,.,TGTGCCAGCAGACCCGGGACAAGCAATGAGCAGTTCTTC,CASRPGTSNEQFF
.,TRBJ2-7,TRBV2,.,TGTGCCAGCCAAGGATTGTCCTACGAGCAGTACTTC,CASQGLSYEQYF
.,TRBJ1-1,TRBV30,.,TGTGCCCGGATCTCTCGGGACATGGCTTTCTTT,CARISRDMAFF
.,TRBJ2-5,TRBV5-1,.,TGCGCCAGCAGCTTGGCCTTGGGGGAGACCCAGTACTTC,CASSLALGETQYF
TRBD2,TRBJ2-7,TRBV5-1,.,TGCGCCAGCAGCGTTAGCGGGAGTCCGAACGAGCAGTACTTC,CASSVSGSPNEQYF
.,TRBJ2-3,TRBV6-5,.,TGTGCCAGCAGTTACGGCGGGGTCGAAGATACGCAGTATTTT,CASSYGGVEDTQYF
TRBD1,TRBJ1-2,TRBV5-1,.,TGCGCCAGCAGCCTCCGGACAGGGGTTAACTATGGCTACACCTTC,CASSLRTGVNYGYTF
.,TRBJ1-2,TRBV2,few,TGTGCCAGCAGTTCGGTGTTGATCTATGGCTACACCTTC,CASSSVLIYGYTF
.,TRBJ1-2,TRBV5-1,.,TGCGCCAGCAGCTTGGGGCAGGGCGGCTATGGCTACACCTTC,CASSLGQGGYGYTF
.,TRBJ1-6,TRBV28,.,TGTGCCAGCAGTAGGGTCCTAGTCGGTTCACCCCTCCACTTT,CASSRVLVGSPLHF
.,TRBJ1-1,TRBV29-1,.,TGCAGCGCCCGAGGTCCTGAAGCTTTCTTT,CSARGPEAFF
.,TRBJ1-2,TRBV6-1,.,TGTGCCAGCAGTGAAGGTGTGCAGGACCTGTTTAACTATGGCTACACCTTC,CASSEGVQDLFNYGYTF
.,TRBJ1-4,TRBV28,.,TGTGCCAGCCTCTCATCGGGGGCAACTAATGAAAAACTGTTTTTT,CASLSSGATNEKLFF
TRBD2,TRBJ2-1,TRBV11-2,.,TGTGCCAGCACCCTGGGGGACTATAGGAGCGGTGAGCAGTTCTTC,CASTLGDYRSGEQFF
.,TRBJ1-1,TRBV28,.,TGTGCCAGCAGTTCGACGGGCCGGACGGACACTGAAGCTTTCTTT,CASSSTGRTDTEAFF
TRBD2,TRBJ2-1,TRBV6-2/TRBV6-3,.,TGTGCCAGCAGTTACTCTAGCGGGAACTACAATGAGCAGTTCTTC,CASSYSSGNYNEQFF
TRBD2,TRBJ2-2,TRBV5-1,.,TGCGCCAGCAGCCTCAGCGGGAGGCTTAACACCGGGGAGCTGTTTTTT,CASSLSGRLNTGELFF
.,TRBJ2-1,TRBV2,.,TGTGCCAGCAGTGAACTAGTCTTTAATGAGCAGTTCTTC,CASSELVFNEQFF
TRBD1,TRBJ1-2,TRBV5-1,.,TGCGCCAGCAGCGTGACAGGGGGAGGCTACACCTTC,CASSVTGGGYTF
TRBD2,TRBJ2-7,TRBV7-2,.,TGTGCCAGCAGCCCCGGCGGGAGGGCCGGCTACGAGCAGTACTTC,CASSPGGRAGYEQYF
.,TRBJ2-4,TRBV30,.,TGTGCCTGGAGTAACAGTCACATTCAGTACTTC,CAWSNSHIQYF
.,TRBJ2-3,TRBV19,once,TGTGCCAGTAGTATAGGGGGACGTAGCACAGATACGCAGTATTTT,CASSIGGRSTDTQYF
.,TRBJ2-5,TRBV9,.,TGTGCCAGCAGCGTAGGGCTAGCCGAGACCCAGTACTTC,CASSVGLAETQYF
TRBD2,TRBJ2-1,TRBV7-9,.,TGTGCCAGCAGCACACTAGCGAACGTGTTCTTC,CASSTLANVFF